The rows below give T cell receptor beta chains drawn from one sample of a study of CD8+CD57+ T cells in acquired aplastic anemia. TCRdb re-called the reads with MiXCR, one entry per CDR3 protein. The sample lists about 70,000 distinct CDR3 sequences, 54% seen once, with about 8% in the top ten. The sequenced sample was sorted CD4+, CD8+, or CD8+CD57+ T cells (not recorded which) from PBMCs. The source of these receptors is a human donor in good health, serving as a control. The CDR3 runs from the conserved cysteine through the conserved F or W. The D gene is left open where the match is weak. Not every row has a clone size; where given, it reads once, few, many or a size class.

j_call d_call clone_size v_call cdr3_aa cdr3_nt
TRBJ2-3 - many TRBV12-3/TRBV12-4 CASSQTGPLTDTQYF TGTGCCAGCAGTCAAACGGGACCCCTCACAGATACGCAGTATTTT
TRBJ2-1 - - TRBV6-1 CASDRAGEGDEQFF TGTGCCAGCGACAGGGCTGGGGAGGGCGATGAGCAGTTCTTC
TRBJ2-5 - - TRBV6-1 CASSEEETQYF TGCGCCAGCAGTGAAGAAGAGACCCAGTACTTC
TRBJ2-7 - - TRBV19 CASSVEASYEQYF TGTGCCAGTAGCGTGGAGGCCTCCTACGAGCAGTACTTC
TRBJ2-4 - many TRBV24-1 CATSGGDAKNIQYF TGTGCCACCAGTGGTGGGGACGCCAAAAACATTCAGTACTTC
TRBJ1-3 - many TRBV12-3/TRBV12-4 CASSLLDSGNTIYF TGTGCCAGCAGTTTACTAGACTCTGGAAACACCATATATTTT
TRBJ2-7 - - TRBV20-1 CSARLSGTPYEQYF TGCAGTGCTAGACTCTCCGGGACTCCCTACGAGCAGTACTTC
TRBJ1-1 - - TRBV2 CASSETQTEAFF TGTGCCAGCAGTGAGACCCAGACTGAAGCTTTCTTT
TRBJ2-7 - many TRBV6-5 CASSSNSRGLFEQYF TGTGCCAGCAGTTCAAACAGCAGGGGCCTATTTGAGCAGTACTTC
TRBJ2-7 TRBD1 - TRBV7-9 CASSPGQYEQYF TGTGCCAGCAGCCCGGGACAGTACGAGCAGTACTTC
TRBJ2-7 - - TRBV2 CASSEEGLGQYF TGTGCCAGCAGTGAAGAAGGCCTCGGGCAGTACTTC
TRBJ2-7 - - TRBV24-1 CATSEAGNSYEQYF TGTGCCACCAGTGAGGCAGGGAATAGCTACGAGCAGTACTTC
TRBJ2-7 - many TRBV30 CAWKGGFEQYF TGTGCCTGGAAAGGCGGGTTCGAGCAGTACTTC
TRBJ2-1 - - TRBV12-3/TRBV12-4 CASSLAPGVNEQFF TGTGCCAGCAGTTTAGCCCCGGGAGTCAATGAGCAGTTCTTC
TRBJ1-1 - - TRBV7-9 CASSLPRGTEAFF TGTGCCAGCAGCTTACCTAGGGGCACTGAAGCTTTCTTT
TRBJ2-1 - medium-sized TRBV29-1 CSVDQGGPGVQFF TGCAGCGTTGATCAGGGCGGTCCGGGGGTTCAGTTCTTC
TRBJ1-6 - - TRBV2 CASSADSPLHF TGTGCCAGCAGTGCGGATTCACCCCTCCACTTT
TRBJ1-6 - few TRBV15 CATSRGQGNPPLHF TGTGCCACCAGCAGAGGGCAGGGGAACCCACCCCTCCACTTT